The next 32 T cell receptor beta chains were all read from a single sample in a study of blood T cell repertoires in COVID-19 (TCRdb year 2020). The library was built by means of the immunoSEQ multiplex PCR assay. TCRdb retrieved this table from immuneACCESS and kept in-frame rearrangements only. Not all clones are present; in checked studies, unresolved V genes account for under half, and no reason is known for the remainder. This sample gives roughly 77,000 clones in total; about 80% of them show up just once. Less than 30% of the sample rests with the top ten. Sequenced: peripheral blood. Receptors were obtained from a man aged 60-69 years with active or convalescent COVID-19.

The chain has TRBV11-3 and TRBJ2-2; 14 bases map to TRBD2. V lost 5 bases and J lost 1; bases outside the gene matches: 6. CDR1 and CDR2 (germline): SGHNT, YENEEA. The CDR3 runs to 18 residues. The CDR3 DNA reads as TGTGCCAGCAGCCCCGGACTAGCGGGGGGTTTGAACACCGGGGAGCTGTTTTTT. Protein sequence: CASSPGLAGGLNTGELFF. Variable domain in full (rest from reference TRBV11-3 and TRBJ2-2): EAGVVQSPRYKIIEKKQPVAFWCNPISGHNTLYWYLQNLGQGPELLIRYENEEAVDDSQLPKDRFSAERLKGVDSTLKIQPAELGDSAVYLCASSPGLAGGLNTGELFFGEGSRLTVL.

J is TRBJ1-6 and V is TRBV30; D gene uncertain. The germline V gene has CDR1 GTSNPN and CDR2 SVGIG (reference sequence). Trimming stripped 5 bases from V and 10 bases from J, with 12 bases between. CDR3 length: 12 amino acids. CDR3 sequence: CAWEVSESPLHF. The CDR3, as DNA: TGTGCCTGGGAGGTCTCTGAATCACCCCTCCACTTT.

This clone was seen only once. CDR3 protein: CATSGGIARQPQHF. The CDR3 DNA sequence: TGTGCCACCTCAGGGGGGATTGCGCGCCAGCCCCAGCATTTT. The chain has TRBV6-5 and TRBJ1-5; 7 bases are shared with TRBD1. The CDR3 runs to 14 residues. With 10 bases clipped from V and 7 bases from J, the junction kept 13 bases outside the gene matches. The V gene's germline CDR1 is MNHEY and CDR2 SVGAGI.

The rearrangement joins TRBV4-1 to TRBJ1-3, with a tentative D call TRBD1 (6 bases). The length of the CDR3 is 15 residues. Germline V gene lookup returns CDR1 MGHRA and CDR2 YSYEKL. Trimming removed 8 bases at V and 0 bases at J, with 14 bases between. This chain's CDR3 is CASGVGAFSGNTIYF. CDR3 in DNA: TGCGCCAGCGGCGTGGGGGCCTTCTCTGGAAACACCATATATTTT.

There are many counts of this clone. The rearrangement uses TRBV30 and TRBJ1-5, with D possibly matching TRBD1 (6 bases). Germline loops: CDR1 GTSNPN, CDR2 SVGIG (reference sequence). The CDR3 contains 16 residues. Trimming took 0 bases from V and 0 from J, leaving 12 bases between them. CDR3 protein: CAWSVALTGSNQPQHF. Here the CDR3 DNA reads TGTGCCTGGAGTGTCGCCTTGACAGGTAGCAATCAGCCCCAGCATTTT.

The V gene is TRBV6-5, the J gene TRBJ1-5, with TRBD1 matching over 9 bases. The V and J ends lost 4 bases and 2 bases, in that order; junction bases with no gene match: 6. The CDR3 has 16 residues. Germline CDR1 MNHEY, CDR2 SVGAGI. CDR3 DNA: TGTGCCAGCAGTTCCTATGACAGGGGGGGCAATCAGCCCCAGCATTTT. This encodes CASSSYDRGGNQPQHF.

V is TRBV27 and J is TRBJ2-4; D is possibly TRBD1 (6 bases). Germline CDR1 reads MNHEY; CDR2 reads SMNVEV (reference sequence). CDR3 length: 16 amino acids. Trimming took off 3 bases at V and 3 bases at J, with 15 bases between the two ends. The CDR3, as DNA: TGTGCCAGCAGTTTCCTTAAGACAGGTCTCAAAAACATTCAGTACTTC. This sequence encodes CASSFLKTGLKNIQYF.

The chain recombines TRBV28 with TRBJ1-1; no reliable D call. Germline CDR1 and CDR2: MDHEN and SYDVKM. The CDR3 runs to 14 residues. The germline V and J ends were trimmed by 6 bases and 1 base, with 12 bases remaining between them. The CDR3: CASSLLPGNTEAFF. CDR3 nucleotide sequence: TGTGCCAGCAGCCTCCTACCTGGGAACACTGAAGCTTTCTTT.

The chain has TRBV21-1 and TRBJ2-1; the table's D gene call, TRBD2, was not cross checked with the DNA. TRBV21-1 is given as a pseudogene. The CDR3 is made up of 16 amino acids. The CDR3 coding sequence is TGTGCCAGCAAAGCCATCCCTAGCGGGGGCCACTTGAGAAGGTTCTTC. Its protein is CASKAIPSGGHLRRFF.

The chain recombines TRBV5-1 with TRBJ2-7; 16 bases agree with TRBD2. The V gene end was trimmed by 3 bases and the J gene end by 5 bases; junction bases not matched to a gene: 11. This CDR3 spans 18 amino acids. Germline V gives CDR1 SGHRS, CDR2 YFSETQ. The CDR3 sequence: CASSSGTSGGAILNEQYF. CDR3 coding DNA: TGCGCCAGCAGCTCTGGGACTAGCGGGGGGGCTATCTTGAACGAGCAGTACTTC.

V and J are TRBV5-8 and TRBJ1-6; 7 bases align to TRBD1. V lost 1 base, J lost 0 bases, and 1 base stayed unmatched. CDR3 length equals 16 residues. In germline, CDR1 is SGHTS, CDR2 YDEGEE. The CDR3 DNA is TGTGCCAGCAGCTTGCGGGACAGCTCCTATAATTCACCCCTCCACTTT. Its protein product is CASSLRDSSYNSPLHF.

V is TRBV3-1 (or the pseudogene TRBV3-2) and J is TRBJ2-3, with D tentatively TRBD1 (5 bases). The V gene lost 8 bases and the J gene lost 2 bases, with 11 bases spanning the gap. Per germline, CDR1 LGHDT and CDR2 YNNKEL (reference sequence). This CDR3 has 13 residues. In nucleotides, the CDR3 is TGTGCCAGCGGGGCGTTATACACAGATACGCAGTATTTT. Translated, it gives CASGALYTDTQYF.

In DNA, the CDR3 is TGTGCCACCAGTGGTCCGGGACAGGGGGCAGATGAGCAGTTCTTC. It specifies CATSGPGQGADEQFF. The chain employs TRBV24-1 and TRBJ2-1; 12 nucleotides align to TRBD1. CDR1 and CDR2 from the germline V gene are KGHDR and SFDVKD. The trim removed 5 bases at V and 8 bases at J, leaving 6 bases unmatched. This CDR3 is 15 amino acids long.

The rearrangement links TRBV7-9 to TRBJ2-5, with D tentatively TRBD1 (6 bases). The V gene lost 2 bases and the J gene lost 0 bases, with 19 bases spanning the gap. Germline V gene sequence: CDR1 SEHNR, CDR2 FQNEAQ (reference sequence). This CDR3 spans 18 amino acids. The CDR3 region has the DNA TGTGCCAGCAGCTTACTTTTTGGGGGCAGTACAAACCAAGAGACCCAGTACTTC. Translating gives CASSLLFGGSTNQETQYF.

The chain is built from TRBV9 and TRBJ1-3; D uncertain. This CDR3 comprises 13 residues. Between the trimmed V and J ends, which lost 3 bases and 2 bases, there was a span of 6 bases. Germline V gene lookup returns CDR1 SGDLS and CDR2 YYNGEE. CDR3 DNA sequence: TGTGCCAGCAGCGCCGTAACTGGAAACACCATATATTTT. This translates into CASSAVTGNTIYF.

The chain couples TRBV5-1 to TRBJ2-1, with 8 bases identical to TRBD1. Germline trimming cut 4 bases from V and 0 bases from J; bases unmatched to any gene: 3. Per germline, CDR1 SGHRS and CDR2 YFSETQ. This CDR3 is 15 amino acids long. The CDR3 DNA reads as TGCGCCAGCAGCCCGGACAGGGTCTCCTACAATGAGCAGTTCTTC. Translated: CASSPDRVSYNEQFF. The variable domain in full, completed from reference TRBV5-1 and TRBJ2-1, reads KAGVTQTPRYLIKTRGQQVTLSCSPISGHRSVSWYQQTPGQGLQFLFEYFSETQRNKGNFPGRFSGRQFSNSRSEMNVSTLELGDSALYLCASSPDRVSYNEQFFGPGTRLTVL.

The chain recombines TRBV10-1 with TRBJ2-3; 10 bases align to TRBD2. Germline loops: CDR1 WNHNN, CDR2 SYGVQD (reference sequence). J was trimmed by 2 bases and V by 5 bases; bases with no gene match: 13. The CDR3 spans 18 residues. Written as DNA, the CDR3 is TGCGCCAGCAGTTCTAGCGGGGGCCTCAATATCGACACAGATACGCAGTATTTT. It translates to CASSSSGGLNIDTDTQYF.

The chain links TRBV5-5 to TRBJ1-1, with D perhaps matching TRBD1 (5 bases). This CDR3 has 14 amino acids. Looked up from germline, CDR1 is SGHKS and CDR2 is YYEKEE (reference sequence). With 2 bases removed from V and 5 bases from J, the gap between germline ends came to 13 bases. CDR3 DNA: TGTGCCAGCAGCTTTCAGGGAGGGAGGACTGAAGCTTTCTTT. Translating it yields CASSFQGGRTEAFF.

The chain is built from TRBV18 and TRBJ2-1; D remains unclear. Germline CDR1 and CDR2: KGHSH and LQKENI. This CDR3 has 15 residues. V lost 5 bases and J lost 0, with 11 bases in between. As DNA, the CDR3 is TGTGCCAGCTCAGGCTCAATATCCTCCTACAATGAGCAGTTCTTC. Its translation is CASSGSISSYNEQFF. Full variable domain (missing parts from reference TRBV18 and TRBJ2-1): NAGVMQNPRHLVRRRGQEARLRCSPMKGHSHVYWYRQLPEEGLKFMVYLQKENIIDESGMPKERFSAEFPKEGPSILRIQQVVRGDSAAYFCASSGSISSYNEQFFGPGTRLTVL.

The chain links TRBV9 to TRBJ2-7, with 7 bases aligning to TRBD1. V lost 4 bases, J lost 4 bases, and 14 bases stayed unmatched. Per germline, CDR1 SGDLS and CDR2 YYNGEE. This CDR3 comprises 16 residues. The CDR3 region has the DNA TGTGCCAGCAGCCCTCTGCAAGGACAGGTTGTTTACGAGCAGTACTTC. It is translated as CASSPLQGQVVYEQYF.

The chain is built from TRBV12-3 or TRBV12-4 and TRBJ1-5; D gene unclear. This CDR3 region has 13 residues. Trimming cost V 2 bases and J 7 bases, with 9 bases left between them. The CDR3: CASSLIRGQPQHF. The CDR3 DNA follows: TGTGCCAGCAGTTTAATTCGTGGCCAGCCCCAGCATTTT.

A few counts support this clone. The chain employs TRBV2 and TRBJ2-7; 8 nucleotides line up with TRBD1. The length of the CDR3 is 15 residues. Germline CDR1 SNHLY, CDR2 FYNNEI. After removal of 5 bases from V and 4 bases from J, the junction contained 10 bases not matched to a gene. The CDR3 loop is CASSPLDRVSYEQYF. CDR3 DNA: TGTGCCAGCAGTCCCTTGGACAGGGTCTCATACGAGCAGTACTTC.

The rearrangement links TRBV19 to TRBJ1-1; 7 bases are a match to TRBD1. The J segment lost 4 bases and the V segment lost 6 bases, leaving 17 bases of the junction unmatched. The CDR3 consists of 17 residues. CDR1 and CDR2 (germline): LNHDA, SQIVND (reference sequence). The CDR3 is CASSWPGTAFSPTEAFF. The DNA of the CDR3 is TGTGCCAGTAGCTGGCCCGGGACAGCCTTTTCGCCCACTGAAGCTTTCTTT.

A single count supports this clone. The chain joins TRBV5-1 to TRBJ1-1; 10 positions match TRBD1. There are 12 residues in the CDR3. Germline CDR1 is SGHRS and CDR2 is YFSETQ. V shed 5 bases and J 10 bases; nucleotides not matched to a gene: 5. The CDR3 coding sequence is TGCGCCAGCAGAGGGACAGGGGAAGGAGCTTTCTTT. Translated: CASRGTGEGAFF. The variable domain in full, completed from reference TRBV5-1 and TRBJ1-1, reads KAGVTQTPRYLIKTRGQQVTLSCSPISGHRSVSWYQQTPGQGLQFLFEYFSETQRNKGNFPGRFSGRQFSNSRSEMNVSTLELGDSALYLCASRGTGEGAFFGQGTRLTVV.

The V and J genes are TRBV5-6 and TRBJ1-4, with D unclear. The germline V gene encodes CDR1 SGHDT and CDR2 YYEEEE. CDR3 length: 18 amino acids. Trimming pared 3 bases from V and 3 bases from J, leaving 21 bases between. The CDR3 is CASSSSARRGLSNEKLFF. The CDR3 DNA reads as TGTGCCAGCAGCTCCTCGGCCCGGCGGGGTTTGTCTAATGAAAAACTGTTTTTT.

This clone was detected only a few times. The V gene is TRBV10-3, the J gene TRBJ1-2; possible D gene TRBD1, 6 bases. The CDR3 totals 16 residues. Germline V gives CDR1 ENHRY, CDR2 SYGVKD. The ends were cut back, 2 bases at V and 1 base at J, with 14 bases in the middle. The CDR3 region is CAISERATGSNYGYTF. Written as DNA, the CDR3 is TGTGCCATCAGTGAGCGAGCAACAGGGAGTAACTATGGCTACACCTTC.

This clone was observed a handful of times. CDR3: CASSLGMISYEQYF. The CDR3 DNA is TGTGCCAGCAGTCTCGGGATGATCTCCTACGAGCAGTACTTC. The chain employs TRBV5-6 and TRBJ2-7; the D gene is possibly TRBD2 (5 bases). Germline CDR1 is SGHDT and CDR2 is YYEEEE. The CDR3 is made up of 14 amino acids. Trimming pared 5 bases from V and 0 bases from J, leaving 12 bases between.

This clone was seen a handful of times. V and J are TRBV2 and TRBJ1-6; D not resolved. Looked up from germline, CDR1 is SNHLY and CDR2 is FYNNEI. This CDR3 contains 14 residues. Trimming removed 6 bases at V and 6 bases at J, with 12 bases between. Here the CDR3 reads CASRTDAGNSPLHF. The CDR3 region has the DNA TGTGCCAGCAGGACTGACGCGGGTAATTCACCCCTCCACTTT.

V and J are TRBV7-6 and TRBJ2-1; 11 bases are a match to TRBD2. This CDR3 region has 22 residues. The V and J ends lost 2 bases and 4 bases, in that order; junction bases with no gene match: 22. Per germline, CDR1 SGHVS and CDR2 FNYEAQ. The CDR3 nucleotides are TGTGCCAGCAGCTTAAACCCCCTCCTAGCGGGGGGATCGCACCGACCTTACAATGAGCAGTTCTTC. Its protein is CASSLNPLLAGGSHRPYNEQFF.

The chain uses TRBV28 and TRBJ2-6; D unclear. Between the trimmed V and J ends, which lost 4 bases and 2 bases, there was a span of 9 bases. Germline V gene sequence: CDR1 MDHEN, CDR2 SYDVKM. The CDR3 extends over 15 amino acids. The CDR3 reads CASSSHTTGANVLTF. CDR3 sequence (DNA): TGTGCCAGCAGTTCCCACACCACTGGGGCCAACGTCCTGACTTTC.

The chain combines TRBV11-2 with TRBJ1-1; no definite D call. V lost 1 base to trimming and J lost 5 bases, with 8 bases between them. The CDR3 runs to 13 residues. CDR1 and CDR2 (germline): SGHAT, FQNNGV. CDR3 sequence reads: CASSLALRTEAFF. The CDR3 nucleotides read TGTGCCAGCAGCTTAGCACTGAGGACTGAAGCTTTCTTT.

The chain links TRBV6-2 or TRBV6-3 to TRBJ2-1; 8 bases align to TRBD2. The CDR3 length is 14 residues. J gave up 10 bases and V 4 bases, and 9 bases lay outside the gene matches. CDR1 is MNHEY and CDR2 is SVGEGT in the germline V gene. The CDR3 spells CASSSGPGGGEQFF. The CDR3 DNA follows: TGTGCCAGCAGTTCCGGACCTGGCGGGGGGGAGCAGTTCTTC.